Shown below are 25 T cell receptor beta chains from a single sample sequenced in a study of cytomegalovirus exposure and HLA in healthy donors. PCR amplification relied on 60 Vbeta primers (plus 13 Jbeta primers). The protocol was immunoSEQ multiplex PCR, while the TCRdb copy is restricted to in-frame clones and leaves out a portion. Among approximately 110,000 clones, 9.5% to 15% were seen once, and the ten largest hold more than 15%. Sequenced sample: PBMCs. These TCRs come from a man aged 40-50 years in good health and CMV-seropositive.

The CDR3 nucleotides are TGCGCCAGCAGCCAAGACTGGAGCGGGAGCGGGACCTACGAGCAGTACTTC. This encodes CASSQDWSGSGTYEQYF. The chain uses TRBV4-3 and TRBJ2-7; 8 positions agree with TRBD2. There are 17 residues in the CDR3. J lost 2 bases, V lost 0 bases, and 9 bases had no gene match. The germline CDR1 and CDR2 sequences are LGHNA and YSLEER.

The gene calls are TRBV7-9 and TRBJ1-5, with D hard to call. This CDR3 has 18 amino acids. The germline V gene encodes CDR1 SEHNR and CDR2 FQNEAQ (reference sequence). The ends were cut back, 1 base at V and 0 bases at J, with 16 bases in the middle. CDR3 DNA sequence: TGTGCCAGCAGCTTAGAGCTGTCGGGAAAATATAGCAATCAGCCCCAGCATTTT. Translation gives CASSLELSGKYSNQPQHF.

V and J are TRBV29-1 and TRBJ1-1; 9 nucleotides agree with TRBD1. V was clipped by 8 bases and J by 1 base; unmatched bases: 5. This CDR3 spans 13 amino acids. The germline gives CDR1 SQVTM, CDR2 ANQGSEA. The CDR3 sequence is CSTSTGGNTEAFF. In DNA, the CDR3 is TGCAGCACCTCGACAGGGGGGAACACTGAAGCTTTCTTT.

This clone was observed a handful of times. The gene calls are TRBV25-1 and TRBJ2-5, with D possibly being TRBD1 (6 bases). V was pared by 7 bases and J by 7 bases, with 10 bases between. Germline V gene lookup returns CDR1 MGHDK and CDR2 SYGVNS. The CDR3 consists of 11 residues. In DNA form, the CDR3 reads TGTGCCAGCATCCTCAGGGGGACCCAGTACTTC. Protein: CASILRGTQYF. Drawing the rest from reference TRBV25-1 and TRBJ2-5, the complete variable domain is EADIYQTPRYLVIGTGKKITLECSQTMGHDKMYWYQQDPGMELHLIHYSYGVNSTEKGDLSSESTVSRIRTEHFPLTLESARPSHTSQYLCASILRGTQYFGPGTRLLVL.

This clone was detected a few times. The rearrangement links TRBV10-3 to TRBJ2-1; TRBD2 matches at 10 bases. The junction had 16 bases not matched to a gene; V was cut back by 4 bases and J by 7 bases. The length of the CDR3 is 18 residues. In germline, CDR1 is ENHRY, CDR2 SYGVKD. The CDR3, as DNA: TGTGCCATCAGTGTGTTGGCCTCGCCGGGACTAGCGAAGAATGAGCAGTTCTTC. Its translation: CAISVLASPGLAKNEQFF.

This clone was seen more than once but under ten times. The CDR3 DNA is TGCGCCAGCAGTGACCCTTTAGCGGGGAGCACAGATACGCAGTATTTT. Amino acids: CASSDPLAGSTDTQYF. The J gene is TRBJ2-3, the V gene TRBV10-2; 8 nucleotides match TRBD2. This CDR3 is 16 amino acids long. Germline CDR1 reads WSHSY; CDR2 reads SAAADI. J was trimmed by 0 bases and V by 3 bases; bases with no gene match: 5.

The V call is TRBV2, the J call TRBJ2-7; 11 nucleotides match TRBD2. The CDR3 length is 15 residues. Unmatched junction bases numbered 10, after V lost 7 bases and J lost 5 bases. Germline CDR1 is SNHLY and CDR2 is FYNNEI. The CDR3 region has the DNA TGTGCCAGCACCCCTGGGCTAGCGGGAGGCAACGAGCAGTACTTC. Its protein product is CASTPGLAGGNEQYF.

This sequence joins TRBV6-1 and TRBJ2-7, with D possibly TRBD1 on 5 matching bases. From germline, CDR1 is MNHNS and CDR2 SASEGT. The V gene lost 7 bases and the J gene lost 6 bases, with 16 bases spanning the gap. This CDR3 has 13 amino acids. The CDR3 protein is CASKRTGSAEQYF. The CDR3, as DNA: TGTGCCAGCAAAAGAACAGGTTCGGCCGAGCAGTACTTC.

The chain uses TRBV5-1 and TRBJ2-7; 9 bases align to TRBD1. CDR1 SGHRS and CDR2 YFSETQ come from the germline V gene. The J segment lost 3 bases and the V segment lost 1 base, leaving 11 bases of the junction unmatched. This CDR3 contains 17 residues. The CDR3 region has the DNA TGCGCCAGCAGCTTGATTAACAGGGGGCGCGATGGCTACGAGCAGTACTTC. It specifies CASSLINRGRDGYEQYF.

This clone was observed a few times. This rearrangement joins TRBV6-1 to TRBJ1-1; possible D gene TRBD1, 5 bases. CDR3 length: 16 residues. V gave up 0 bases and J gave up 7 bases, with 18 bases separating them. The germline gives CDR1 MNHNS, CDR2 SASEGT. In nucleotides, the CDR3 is TGTGCCAGCAGTGAAGCGCAAGGGGCAGGCAGGGTTGAAGCTTTCTTT. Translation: CASSEAQGAGRVEAFF.

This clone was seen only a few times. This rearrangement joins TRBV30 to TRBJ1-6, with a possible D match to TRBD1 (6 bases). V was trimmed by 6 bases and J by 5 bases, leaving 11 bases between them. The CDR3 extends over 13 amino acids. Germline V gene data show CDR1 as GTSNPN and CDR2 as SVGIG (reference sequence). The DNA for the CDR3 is TGTGCCTGCACCGGGACAAATAATTCACCCCTCCACTTT. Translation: CACTGTNNSPLHF.

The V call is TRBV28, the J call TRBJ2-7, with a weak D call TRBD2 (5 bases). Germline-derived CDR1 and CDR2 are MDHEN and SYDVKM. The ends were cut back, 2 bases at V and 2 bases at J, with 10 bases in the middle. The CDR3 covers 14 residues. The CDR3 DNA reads TGTGCCAGCAGTTTACCCGCACTAGCCTACGAGCAGTACTTC. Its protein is CASSLPALAYEQYF. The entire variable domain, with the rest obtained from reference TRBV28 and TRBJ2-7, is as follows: DVKVTQSSRYLVKRTGEKVFLECVQDMDHENMFWYRQDPGLGLRLIYFSYDVKMKEKGDIPEGYSVSREKKERFSLILESASTNQTSMYLCASSLPALAYEQYFGPGTRLTVT.

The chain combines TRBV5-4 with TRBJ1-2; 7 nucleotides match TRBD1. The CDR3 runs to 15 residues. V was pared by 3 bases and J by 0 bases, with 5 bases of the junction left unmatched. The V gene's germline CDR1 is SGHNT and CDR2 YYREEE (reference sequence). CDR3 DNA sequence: TGTGCCAGCAGCTCCTACAGGGGAGCTAACTATGGCTACACCTTC. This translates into CASSSYRGANYGYTF.

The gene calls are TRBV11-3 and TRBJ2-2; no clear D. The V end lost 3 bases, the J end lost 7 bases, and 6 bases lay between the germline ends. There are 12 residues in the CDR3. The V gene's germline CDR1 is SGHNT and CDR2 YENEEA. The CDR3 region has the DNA TGTGCCAGCAGCTTTCAGGTCGGGGAGCTGTTTTTT. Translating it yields CASSFQVGELFF.

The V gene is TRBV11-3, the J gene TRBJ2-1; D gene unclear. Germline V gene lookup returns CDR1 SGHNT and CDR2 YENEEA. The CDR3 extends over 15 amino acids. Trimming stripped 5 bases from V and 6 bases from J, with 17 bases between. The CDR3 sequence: CASSPSVNCGNEQFF. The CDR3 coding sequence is TGTGCCAGCAGCCCTTCGGTTAACTGCGGCAATGAGCAGTTCTTC.

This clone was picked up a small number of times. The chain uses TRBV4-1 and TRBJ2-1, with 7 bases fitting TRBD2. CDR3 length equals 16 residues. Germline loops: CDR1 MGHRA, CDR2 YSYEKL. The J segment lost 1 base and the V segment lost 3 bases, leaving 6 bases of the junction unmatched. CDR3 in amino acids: CASSHPSGKSYNEQFF. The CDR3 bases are TGCGCCAGCAGCCACCCAAGCGGGAAATCCTACAATGAGCAGTTCTTC.

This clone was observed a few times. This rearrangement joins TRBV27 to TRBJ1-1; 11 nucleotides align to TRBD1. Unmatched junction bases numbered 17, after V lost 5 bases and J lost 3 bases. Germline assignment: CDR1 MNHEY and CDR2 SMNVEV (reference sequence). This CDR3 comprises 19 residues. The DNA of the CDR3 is TGTGCCAGCAGTCCCACCCCTCCGGGACAGGGGGTAAGGGACACTGAAGCTTTCTTT. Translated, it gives CASSPTPPGQGVRDTEAFF.

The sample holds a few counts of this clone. CDR3 residues: CASSLQADQPQHF. The DNA of the CDR3 is TGTGCCAGCAGCTTACAGGCAGATCAGCCCCAGCATTTT. The chain links TRBV7-2 to TRBJ1-5; D remains unclear. Per the germline V gene, CDR1 is SGHTA and CDR2 is FQGNSA. Deletions cut 2 bases from V and 5 bases from J, with 7 bases between. The CDR3 totals 13 residues.

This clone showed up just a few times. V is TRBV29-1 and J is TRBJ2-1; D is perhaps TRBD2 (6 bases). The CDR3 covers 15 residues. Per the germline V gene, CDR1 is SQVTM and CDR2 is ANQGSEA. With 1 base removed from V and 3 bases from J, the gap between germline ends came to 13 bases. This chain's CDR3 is CSVEGRSGDYNEQFF. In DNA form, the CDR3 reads TGCAGCGTTGAAGGTAGATCGGGGGACTACAATGAGCAGTTCTTC.

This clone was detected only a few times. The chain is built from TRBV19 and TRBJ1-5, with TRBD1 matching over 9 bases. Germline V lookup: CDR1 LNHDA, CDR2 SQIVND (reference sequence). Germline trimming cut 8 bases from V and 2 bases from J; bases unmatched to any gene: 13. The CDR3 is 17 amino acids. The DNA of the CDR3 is TGTGCCAGTTCCAAGACAGGGGGAAGGGCGGGCAATCAGCCCCAGCATTTT. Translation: CASSKTGGRAGNQPQHF.

CDR3 bases: TGTGCCAGCAGACCAGGACAAGCGAACACCGGGGAGCTGTTTTTT. As protein: CASRPGQANTGELFF. The chain is built from TRBV28 and TRBJ2-2, with D possibly matching TRBD1 (5 bases). Looked up from germline, CDR1 is MDHEN and CDR2 is SYDVKM. V lost 6 bases to trimming and J lost 0 bases, with 11 bases between them. The CDR3 spans 15 residues.

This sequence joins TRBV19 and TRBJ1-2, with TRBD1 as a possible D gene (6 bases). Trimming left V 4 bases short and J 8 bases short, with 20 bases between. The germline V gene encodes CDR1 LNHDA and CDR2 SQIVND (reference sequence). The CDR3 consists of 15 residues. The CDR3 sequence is CASSTNTDSRGGYTF. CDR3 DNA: TGTGCCAGTAGTACCAACACGGACAGCAGAGGAGGCTACACCTTC.

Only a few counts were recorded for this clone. The chain's CDR3 is CASSSGTGSYEQYF. Written as DNA, the CDR3 is TGCGCCAGCAGCTCGGGGACAGGGAGCTACGAGCAGTACTTC. The J gene is TRBJ2-7, the V gene TRBV5-1; 9 bases map to TRBD1. CDR1 and CDR2 from the germline V gene are SGHRS and YFSETQ. V lost 3 bases to trimming and J lost 3 bases; unmatched junction nucleotides: 4. The CDR3 is 14 amino acids.

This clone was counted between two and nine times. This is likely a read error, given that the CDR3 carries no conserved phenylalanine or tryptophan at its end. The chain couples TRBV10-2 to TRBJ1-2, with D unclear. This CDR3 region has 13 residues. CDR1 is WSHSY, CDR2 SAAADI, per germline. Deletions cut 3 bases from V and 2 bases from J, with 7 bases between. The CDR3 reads CASSENGNYGYTV. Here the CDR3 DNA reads TGCGCCAGCAGTGAAAACGGAAACTATGGCTACACCGTC.

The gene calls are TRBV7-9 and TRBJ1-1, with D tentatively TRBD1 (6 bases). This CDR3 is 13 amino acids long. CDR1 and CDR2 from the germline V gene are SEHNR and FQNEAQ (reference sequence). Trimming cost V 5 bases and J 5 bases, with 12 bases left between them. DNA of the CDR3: TGTGCCAGCAGCGTGCTGGGGGCTACTGAAGCTTTCTTT. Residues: CASSVLGATEAFF.